Described below is a single T cell receptor beta chain sequence and its context. Its recognized antigen is unknown. The junction shows a germline mismatch at one end, possibly a read error. These data come from a study of tumor and adjacent non-tumor tissue in lung cancer (dated by TCRdb to 2017 to 2018). With respect to the entire study: The cohort included around twelve adenocarcinoma, a couple of squamous cell carcinoma and 1 small cell lung cancer patients. Approximately 31 paired specimens, one tumor and one normal lung sample per patient, were profiled by TCRbeta CDR3 sequencing. A total of some 130,000,000 productive TCRbeta reads were generated by sequencing, corresponding to an average of roughly 4 million reads per sample. Bulk TCRbeta repertoires were compared between lung tumor tissue and matched distant non-tumor lung tissue obtained from more than twelve lung cancer patients. The roughly 15 enrolled patients, of whom about 10 were men and 5 were women, were aged about 31 to 85 years and were diagnosed with TNM stage I to III disease.

The paper as a whole reports these results and caveats: The sequencing platform is not named in the methods, and unique molecular identifiers are not mentioned. In normal lung, the top 100 clones accounted for a significantly larger cumulative share of the repertoire than in tumor tissue. Significantly higher TCR diversity (inverse Simpson) was observed in tumor tissue than in normal lung tissue (approximately 430 vs 150, P = 0.0075, Mann-Whitney U test). TCR diversity was significantly higher in younger patients, and higher tumor TCR diversity was associated with shorter overall and disease-free survival. Only about 14 patients were in the cohort, and the authors stated that larger samples and more detailed clinical data are needed. Peripheral blood was not sequenced, so blood TCRbeta repertoires in these lung cancer patients were not examined.

The library was prepared using multiplex PCR. Sequencing instrument: Illumina HiSeq 2500. Following protocols modified from ARM-PCR, the researchers constructed TCRbeta libraries through three rounds of nested PCR with primers (Table S4). PCR products of 200-500 bp were gel-excised and purified with the QIAquick gel extraction kit before sequencing. Per the source publication's procedure: Reads were cleaned with Trimmomatic, merged with FLASH into complete CDR3 sequences, and assigned to V(D)J germline segments with MiTCR. VDJtools was used to compute clonal diversity as the inverse Simpson's index. In-frame sequences without a premature stop codon were defined as productive reads. The raw public reads went through TCRdb reprocessing: fastp at Q25, MiXCR clone calling, in-frame beta chains kept. Each CDR3 protein appears once, grouped with its most common genes and DNA. The V and J calls, along with clone size, are taken from TCRdb and not from the paper's own processing. In all, the sample holds approximately 70,000 distinct CDR3 sequences, and 55% to 85% of those were seen once. Jointly, the top ten make up about 30% of the sample.

Bulk unsorted tissue served as the source for RNA extraction, and RNA quality was assessed using a NanoDrop ND-1000 and an Agilent 2100. The donors were newly diagnosed lung cancer patients admitted for thoracic surgery in China from August to November 2014 who had not received prior chemotherapy. Patients with previous radiotherapy or chemotherapy, or with another concurrent cancer, were excluded from the study. Pieces of surgical tissue measuring 1-2 cm3 were kept in RNAlater solution and held at -80 degrees C until needed. The TCR was taken from a man in his sixties with non-small cell lung cancer. The material sequenced was lung tumor tissue.

The CDR3 region has the sequence CASSLGRSTDTQCF. The nucleotide sequence reads TGTGCCAGCAGTTTGGGGCGTTCGACAGATACGCAGTGTTTT. In this chain, TRBV6-1 is recombined with TRBJ2-3, with a tentative D gene TRBD1 over 5 matching bases. The CDR3 starts with the cysteine, ends with the phenylalanine, and has 14 residues. Just the 42-base CDR3 DNA is kept, in frame starting at base 1. CDR1 is given as MNHNS and CDR2 as SASEGT, both from the germline V gene.